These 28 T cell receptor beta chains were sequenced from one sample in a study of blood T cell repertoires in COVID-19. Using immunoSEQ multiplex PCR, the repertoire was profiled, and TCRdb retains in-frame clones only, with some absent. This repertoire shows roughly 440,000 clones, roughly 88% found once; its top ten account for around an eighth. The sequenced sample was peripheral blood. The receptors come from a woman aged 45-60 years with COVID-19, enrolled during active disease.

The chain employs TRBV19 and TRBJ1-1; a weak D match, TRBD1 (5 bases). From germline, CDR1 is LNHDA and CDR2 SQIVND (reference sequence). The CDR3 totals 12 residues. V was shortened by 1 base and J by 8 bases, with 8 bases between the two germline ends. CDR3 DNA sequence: TGTGCCAGTAGTATAGGACAGAGGGAAGCTTTCTTT. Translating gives CASSIGQREAFF.

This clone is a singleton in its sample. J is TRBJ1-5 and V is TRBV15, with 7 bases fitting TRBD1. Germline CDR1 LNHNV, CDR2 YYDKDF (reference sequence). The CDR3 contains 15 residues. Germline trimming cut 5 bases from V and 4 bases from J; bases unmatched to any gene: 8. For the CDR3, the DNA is TGTGCCACCAGCTCCTACGGGACAGCAAATCAGCCCCAGCATTTT. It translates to CATSSYGTANQPQHF.

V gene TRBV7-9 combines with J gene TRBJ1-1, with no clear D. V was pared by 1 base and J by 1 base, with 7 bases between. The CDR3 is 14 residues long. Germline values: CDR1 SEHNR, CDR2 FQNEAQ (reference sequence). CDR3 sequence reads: CASSLEYKNTEAFF. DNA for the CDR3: TGTGCCAGCAGCTTAGAATATAAGAACACTGAAGCTTTCTTT.

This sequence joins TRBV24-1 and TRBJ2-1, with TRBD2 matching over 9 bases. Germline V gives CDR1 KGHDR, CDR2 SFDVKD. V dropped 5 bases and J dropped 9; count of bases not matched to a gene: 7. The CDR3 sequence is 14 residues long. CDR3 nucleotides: TGTGCCACCAGTGTCTATAGCGGGGGCAGTGAGCAGTTCTTC. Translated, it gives CATSVYSGGSEQFF.

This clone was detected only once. Written as DNA, the CDR3 is TGTGCCAGCAGCTTAGGAGAGTTCGAGCAGTACTTC. Protein sequence: CASSLGEFEQYF. This rearrangement joins TRBV7-2 to TRBJ2-7; the D is unclear. The CDR3 has 12 amino acids. The V gene lost 1 base and the J gene lost 6 bases, with 7 bases spanning the gap. CDR1 is SGHTA and CDR2 is FQGNSA in the germline V gene. The entire variable domain, with the rest obtained from reference TRBV7-2 and TRBJ2-7, is as follows: GAGVSQSPSNKVTEKGKDVELRCDPISGHTALYWYRQSLGQGLEFLIYFQGNSAPDKSGLPSDRFSAERTGGSVSTLTIQRTQQEDSAVYLCASSLGEFEQYFGPGTRLTVT.

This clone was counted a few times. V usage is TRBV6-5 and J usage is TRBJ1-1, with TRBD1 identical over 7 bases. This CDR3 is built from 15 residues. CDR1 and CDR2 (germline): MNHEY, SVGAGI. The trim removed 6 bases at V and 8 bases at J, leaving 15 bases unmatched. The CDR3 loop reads CASRSPPPTGIEAFF. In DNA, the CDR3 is TGTGCCAGCAGGTCACCTCCCCCGACAGGGATCGAAGCTTTCTTT.

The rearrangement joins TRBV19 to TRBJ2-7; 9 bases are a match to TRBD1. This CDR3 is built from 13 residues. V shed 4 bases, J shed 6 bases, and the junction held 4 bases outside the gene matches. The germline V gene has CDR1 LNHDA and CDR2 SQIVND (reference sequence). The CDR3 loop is CASSTQGAGEQYF. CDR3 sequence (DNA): TGTGCCAGTAGTACACAGGGGGCCGGCGAGCAGTACTTC. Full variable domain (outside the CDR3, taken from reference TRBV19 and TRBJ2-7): DGGITQSPKYLFRKEGQNVTLSCEQNLNHDAMYWYRQDPGQGLRLIYYSQIVNDFQKGDIAEGYSVSREKKESFPLTVTSAQKNPTAFYLCASSTQGAGEQYFGPGTRLTVT.

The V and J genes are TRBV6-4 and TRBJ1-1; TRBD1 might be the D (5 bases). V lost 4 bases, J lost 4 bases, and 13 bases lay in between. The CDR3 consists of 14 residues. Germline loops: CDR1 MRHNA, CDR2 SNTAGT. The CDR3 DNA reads TGTGCCAGCAGTGTAGGGGAGGGTGGCACTGAAGCTTTCTTT. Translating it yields CASSVGEGGTEAFF.

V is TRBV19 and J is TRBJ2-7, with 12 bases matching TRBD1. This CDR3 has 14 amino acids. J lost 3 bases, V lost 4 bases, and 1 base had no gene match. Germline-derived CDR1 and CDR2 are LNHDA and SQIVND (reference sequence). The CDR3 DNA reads TGTGCCAGTAGTAGGGACAGGGGGCGCTACGAGCAGTACTTC. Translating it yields CASSRDRGRYEQYF.

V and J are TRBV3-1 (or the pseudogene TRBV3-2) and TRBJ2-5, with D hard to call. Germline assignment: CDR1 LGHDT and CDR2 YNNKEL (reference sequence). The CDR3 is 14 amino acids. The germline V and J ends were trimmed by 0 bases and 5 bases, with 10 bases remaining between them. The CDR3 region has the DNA TGTGCCAGCAGCCAAGATGAACTAATGGAGACCCAGTACTTC. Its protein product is CASSQDELMETQYF.

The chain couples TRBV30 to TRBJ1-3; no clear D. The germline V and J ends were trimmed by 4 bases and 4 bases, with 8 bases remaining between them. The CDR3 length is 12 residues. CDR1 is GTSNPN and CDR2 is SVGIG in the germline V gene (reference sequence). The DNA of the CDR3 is TGTGCCTGGACCTACGGGGGAAACACCATATATTTT. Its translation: CAWTYGGNTIYF. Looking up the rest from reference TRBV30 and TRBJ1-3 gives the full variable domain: SQTIHQWPATLVQPVGSPLSLECTVEGTSNPNLYWYRQAAGRGLQLLFYSVGIGQISSEVPQNLSASRPQDRQFILSSKKLLLSDSGFYLCAWTYGGNTIYFGEGSWLTVV.

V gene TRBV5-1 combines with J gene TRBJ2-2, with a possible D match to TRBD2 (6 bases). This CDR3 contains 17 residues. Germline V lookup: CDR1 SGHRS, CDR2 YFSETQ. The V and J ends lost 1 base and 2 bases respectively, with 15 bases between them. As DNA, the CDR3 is TGCGCCAGCAGCTTGATCGGGGGAAATCCCAACACCGGGGAGCTGTTTTTT. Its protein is CASSLIGGNPNTGELFF.

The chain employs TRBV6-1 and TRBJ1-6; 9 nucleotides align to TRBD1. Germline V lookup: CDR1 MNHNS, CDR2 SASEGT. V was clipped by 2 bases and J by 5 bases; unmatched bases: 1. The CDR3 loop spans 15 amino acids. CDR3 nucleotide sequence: TGTGCCAGCAGTGAATGGGACAGGGATAATTCACCCCTCCACTTT. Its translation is CASSEWDRDNSPLHF.

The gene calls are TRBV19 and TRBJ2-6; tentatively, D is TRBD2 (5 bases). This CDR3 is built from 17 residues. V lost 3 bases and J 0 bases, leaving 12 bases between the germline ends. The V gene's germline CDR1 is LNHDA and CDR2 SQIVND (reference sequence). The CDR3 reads CASSMGSFFSGANVLTF. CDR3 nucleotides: TGTGCCAGTAGTATGGGGAGCTTTTTCTCTGGGGCCAACGTCCTGACTTTC.

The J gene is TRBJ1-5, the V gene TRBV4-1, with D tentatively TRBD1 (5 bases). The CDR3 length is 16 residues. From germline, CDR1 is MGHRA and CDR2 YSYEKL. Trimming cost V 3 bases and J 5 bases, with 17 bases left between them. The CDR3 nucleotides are TGCGCCAGCAGCCAGATGATCGTGGGGCTGGATCAGCCCCAGCATTTT. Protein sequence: CASSQMIVGLDQPQHF.

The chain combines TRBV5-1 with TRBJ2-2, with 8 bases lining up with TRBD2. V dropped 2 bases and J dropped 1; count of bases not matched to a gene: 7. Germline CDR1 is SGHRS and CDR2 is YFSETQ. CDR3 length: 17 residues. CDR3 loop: CASSFDPLAGNTGELFF. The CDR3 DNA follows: TGCGCCAGCAGCTTCGATCCCCTAGCGGGGAACACCGGGGAGCTGTTTTTT. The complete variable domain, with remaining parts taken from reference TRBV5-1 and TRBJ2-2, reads KAGVTQTPRYLIKTRGQQVTLSCSPISGHRSVSWYQQTPGQGLQFLFEYFSETQRNKGNFPGRFSGRQFSNSRSEMNVSTLELGDSALYLCASSFDPLAGNTGELFFGEGSRLTVL.

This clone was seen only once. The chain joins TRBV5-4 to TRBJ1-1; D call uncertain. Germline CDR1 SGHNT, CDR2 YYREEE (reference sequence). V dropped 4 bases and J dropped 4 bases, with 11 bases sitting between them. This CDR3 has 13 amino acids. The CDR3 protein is CASSGSSSTEAFF. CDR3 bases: TGTGCCAGCAGCGGCTCCTCATCCACTGAAGCTTTCTTT. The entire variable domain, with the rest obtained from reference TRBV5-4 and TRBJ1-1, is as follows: ETGVTQSPTHLIKTRGQQVTLRCSSQSGHNTVSWYQQALGQGPQFIFQYYREEENGRGNFPPRFSGLQFPNYSSELNVNALELDDSALYLCASSGSSSTEAFFGQGTRLTVV.

DNA for the CDR3: TGTGCCAGCAGCCGAGGGTCGTTCAGGTGGTACGAGCAGTACTTC. Translating gives CASSRGSFRWYEQYF. The chain links TRBV14 to TRBJ2-7; possible D gene TRBD2, 5 bases. The CDR3 totals 15 residues. Germline assignment: CDR1 SGHDN and CDR2 FVKESK. V lost 4 bases to trimming and J lost 4 bases, with 17 bases between them.

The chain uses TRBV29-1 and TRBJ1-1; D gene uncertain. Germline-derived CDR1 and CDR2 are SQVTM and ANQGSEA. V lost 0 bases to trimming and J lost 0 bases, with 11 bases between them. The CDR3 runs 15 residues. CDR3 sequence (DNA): TGCAGCGTTGAAGATTCGAGGGATGTGAACACTGAAGCTTTCTTT. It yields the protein CSVEDSRDVNTEAFF.

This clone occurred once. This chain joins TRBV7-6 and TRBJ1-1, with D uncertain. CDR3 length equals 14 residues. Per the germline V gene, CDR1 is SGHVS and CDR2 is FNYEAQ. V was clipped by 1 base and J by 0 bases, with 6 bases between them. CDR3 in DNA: TGTGCCAGCAGCTTAGGTTACTTGAACACTGAAGCTTTCTTT. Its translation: CASSLGYLNTEAFF. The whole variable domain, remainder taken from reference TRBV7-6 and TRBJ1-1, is GAGVSQSPRYKVTKRGQDVALRCDPISGHVSLYWYRQALGQGPEFLTYFNYEAQQDKSGLPNDRFSAERPEGSISTLTIQRTEQRDSAMYRCASSLGYLNTEAFFGQGTRLTVV.

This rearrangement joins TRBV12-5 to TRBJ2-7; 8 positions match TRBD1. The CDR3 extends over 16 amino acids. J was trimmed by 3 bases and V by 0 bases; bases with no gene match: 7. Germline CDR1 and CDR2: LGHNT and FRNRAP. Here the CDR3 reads CASGLVLGTGGYEQYF. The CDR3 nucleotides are TGTGCTAGTGGTTTGGTCCTCGGGACAGGAGGCTACGAGCAGTACTTC.

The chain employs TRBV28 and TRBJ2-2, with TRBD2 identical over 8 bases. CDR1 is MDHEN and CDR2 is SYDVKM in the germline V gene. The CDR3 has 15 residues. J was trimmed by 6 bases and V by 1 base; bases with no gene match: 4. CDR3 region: CASSLYAGGSGELFF. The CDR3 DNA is TGTGCCAGCAGTTTATACGCGGGGGGCTCCGGGGAGCTGTTTTTT.

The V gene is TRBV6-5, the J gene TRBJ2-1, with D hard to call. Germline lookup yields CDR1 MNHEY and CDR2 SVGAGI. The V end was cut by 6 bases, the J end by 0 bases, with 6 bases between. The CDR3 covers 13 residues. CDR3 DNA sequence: TGTGCCAGCAGAACGAGCTCCTACAATGAGCAGTTCTTC. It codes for CASRTSSYNEQFF.

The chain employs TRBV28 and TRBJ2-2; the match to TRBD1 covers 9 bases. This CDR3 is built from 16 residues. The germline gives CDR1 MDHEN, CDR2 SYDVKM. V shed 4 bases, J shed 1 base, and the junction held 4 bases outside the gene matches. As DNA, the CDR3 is TGTGCCAGCAGTTCACCGGGACAGGGGAACACCGGGGAGCTGTTTTTT. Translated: CASSSPGQGNTGELFF.

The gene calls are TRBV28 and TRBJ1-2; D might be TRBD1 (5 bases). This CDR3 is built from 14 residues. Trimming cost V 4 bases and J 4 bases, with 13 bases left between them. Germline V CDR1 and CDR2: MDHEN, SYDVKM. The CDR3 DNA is TGTGCCAGCAGTTGGTTGGGGCGATCCTATGGCTACACCTTC. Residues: CASSWLGRSYGYTF.

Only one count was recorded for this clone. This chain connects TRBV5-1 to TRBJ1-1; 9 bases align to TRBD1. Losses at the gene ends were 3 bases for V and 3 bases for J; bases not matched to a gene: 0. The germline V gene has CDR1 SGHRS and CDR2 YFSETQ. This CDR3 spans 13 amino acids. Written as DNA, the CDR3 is TGCGCCAGCAGCTGGACAGGGGACACTGAAGCTTTCTTT. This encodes CASSWTGDTEAFF.

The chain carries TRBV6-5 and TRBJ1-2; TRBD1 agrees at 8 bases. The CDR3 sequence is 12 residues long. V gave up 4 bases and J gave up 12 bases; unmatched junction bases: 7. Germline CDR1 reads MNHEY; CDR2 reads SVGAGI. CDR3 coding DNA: TGTGCCAGCAGTTCTCGGACAGGGTACCACACCTTC. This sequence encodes CASSSRTGYHTF.

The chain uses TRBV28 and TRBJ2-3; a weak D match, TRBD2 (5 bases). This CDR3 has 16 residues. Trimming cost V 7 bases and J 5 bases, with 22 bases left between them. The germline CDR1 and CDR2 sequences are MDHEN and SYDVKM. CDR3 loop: CASTPPSPLGRDTQYF. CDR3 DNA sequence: TGTGCCAGCACCCCCCCCTCCCCGCTTGGGAGAGATACGCAGTATTTT.